The entry that follows covers one T cell receptor beta chain sequence. Its antigen is undetermined. This may be a read error, as it is one base from a much larger clone. This sample was taken from a study of T cell repertoires in cytomegalovirus infection. Study-wide context: Public TCR beta signatures indicated both CMV infection and matching HLA type.

One entry per CDR3 protein results from TCRdb running MiXCR on the reads. The table includes 120,000 to 150,000 distinct CDR3 sequences, about 6.5% detected once. Study conclusions and caveats: It was HLA-C-restricted CMV-specific TCR beta clonotypes that dominated the response ex vivo.

Germline loops: CDR1 SEHNR, CDR2 FQNEAQ (reference sequence). The germline V and J ends were trimmed by 3 bases and 6 bases, with 14 bases remaining between them. The CDR3 has 14 residues. The V and J genes are TRBV7-9 and TRBJ1-1, with D unresolved. Sequencing input: PBMCs. This sequence was found in a human donor in good health (CMV status not recorded). Some clones in this sample may be carry-over from other donors' samples. The CDR3: CASSFARAFSEAFF. DNA for the CDR3: TGTGCCAGCAGCTTCGCGAGGGCTTTCTCTGAAGCTTTCTTT. Filled out from reference TRBV7-9 and TRBJ1-1, the complete variable domain reads DTGVSQNPRHKITKRGQNVTFRCDPISEHNRLYWYRQTLGQGPEFLTYFQNEAQLEKSRLLSDRFSAERPKGSFSTLEIQRTEQGDSAMYLCASSFARAFSEAFFGQGTRLTVV.